Listed here are 27 T cell receptor beta chains from one sample, sequenced in a study of molecular identifiers for immune sequencing clone quantification. Via MiXCR, TCRdb re-called the PCR reads, giving one row per CDR3 protein. Here the sample spans tens of thousands of distinct CDR3 sequences, about a sixth being singletons. The sample taken for sequencing was naive CD8+ T cells from blood, with Jurkat cell RNA spiked in. Subset: FACS-sorted CD8+CD4-CCR7+CD45RA+ naive T cells. The receptors here all came from a human donor in good health. Some libraries in this study had Jurkat cell RNA spiked in.

This clonotype was detected ten times or more. In nucleotides, the CDR3 is TGTGCCAGCAGCTTGGATTTATCCTCCCTTCAGTACTTC. Protein sequence: CASSLDLSSLQYF. The gene calls are TRBV5-5 and TRBJ2-4, with unresolved D. Per germline, CDR1 SGHKS and CDR2 YYEKEE (reference sequence). Trimming pared 0 bases from V and 11 bases from J, leaving 12 bases between. The CDR3 contains 13 residues.

Concerning this clonotype itself: At one end the junction does not follow the germline gene, possibly because of a read error. The rearrangement joins TRBV7-8 to TRBJ2-1; 8 nucleotides align to TRBD2. The V gene's germline CDR1 is SGHVS and CDR2 FQNEAQ. The length of the CDR3 is 18 residues. The CDR3 reads CASSFLELAEGSYNERFF. DNA for the CDR3: TGTGCCAGCAGCTTCCTCGAACTAGCGGAGGGCTCCTACAATGAGCGGTTCTTC.

The chain combines TRBV29-1 with TRBJ1-1, with 7 nucleotides matching TRBD1. This CDR3 has 16 residues. Germline-derived CDR1 and CDR2 are SQVTM and ANQGSEA. The V gene end was trimmed by 7 bases and the J gene end by 8 bases; junction bases not matched to a gene: 22. CDR3 nucleotides: TGCAGCGCTCTCCGCTACTCGACAGGGTCGGAGGCCGAAGCTTTCTTT. This translates into CSALRYSTGSEAEAFF.

This clonotype was detected ten times or more. This chain connects TRBV20-1 to TRBJ1-6; 10 bases fit TRBD1. Per the germline V gene, CDR1 is DFQATT and CDR2 is SNEGSKA (reference sequence). Trimming removed 5 bases from V and 9 bases from J; junction bases left unmatched: 4. This CDR3 has 13 amino acids. CDR3 residues: CSASGTGVSPLHF. The CDR3 nucleotides read TGCAGTGCTTCCGGGACAGGGGTTTCACCCCTCCACTTT.

This clonotype was observed at least ten times. The V and J genes are TRBV7-9 and TRBJ2-3; D ambiguous. There are 17 residues in the CDR3. The germline CDR1 and CDR2 sequences are SEHNR and FQNEAQ (reference sequence). V gave up 5 bases and J gave up 2 bases, with 20 bases separating them. This CDR3 reads CASSHPFRRLPTDTQYF. The DNA for the CDR3 is TGTGCCAGCAGCCATCCTTTTCGGAGACTTCCCACAGATACGCAGTATTTT.

The chain is built from TRBV19 and TRBJ1-1; tentatively, D is TRBD1 (5 bases). V lost 8 bases and J 1 base, leaving 11 bases between the germline ends. Germline V gives CDR1 LNHDA, CDR2 SQIVND (reference sequence). The CDR3 consists of 13 residues. DNA of the CDR3: TGTGCCAGTCTGAGCAGGGAGAACACTGAAGCTTTCTTT. Its translation is CASLSRENTEAFF.

The chain carries TRBV20-1 and TRBJ2-3; 7 bases are shared with TRBD2. In germline, CDR1 is DFQATT, CDR2 SNEGSKA (reference sequence). This CDR3 has 12 amino acids. V lost 3 bases, J lost 6 bases, and 3 bases stayed unmatched. CDR3 residues: CSARAGVDTQYF. DNA of the CDR3: TGCAGTGCTAGGGCGGGAGTGGATACGCAGTATTTT.

In regard to this clonotype: This may be a read error, as it is one base from a much larger clone. The J gene is TRBJ1-6, the V gene TRBV19; D gene unclear. The CDR3 loop spans 14 amino acids. Germline loops: CDR1 LNHDA, CDR2 SQIVND (reference sequence). V lost 3 bases and J lost 3, with 6 bases in between. In nucleotides, the CDR3 is TGTGCCAGTAGTATGGACGGCTATAATTCACCCCTCCACTTT. This encodes CASSMDGYNSPLHF.

There are a few counts of this clonotype. Being one base from a much bigger clone, this may be a read error. The chain joins TRBV21-1 to TRBJ2-7; TRBD1 is the table's D call, not checked against the DNA. TRBV21-1 is described as a pseudogene. The CDR3 totals 14 residues. The CDR3 DNA is TGTGCCAACACCCGGACGGCAAATCCCTACGAGCAGTACTTC. It translates to CANTRTANPYEQYF.

This clonotype was detected ten times or more. The chain carries TRBV27 and TRBJ2-7; D perhaps matches TRBD2 (5 bases). The V and J ends lost 6 bases and 6 bases respectively, with 21 bases between them. This CDR3 region has 15 residues. CDR1 and CDR2 (germline): MNHEY, SMNVEV (reference sequence). The CDR3 protein is CASRGADRVPGEQYF. CDR3 nucleotide sequence: TGTGCCAGCAGAGGAGCGGACCGAGTTCCGGGCGAGCAGTACTTC.

This clonotype was picked up many times. The chain couples TRBV12-3 or TRBV12-4 to TRBJ2-5; TRBD1 aligns across 7 bases. CDR3 length: 15 amino acids. V dropped 3 bases and J dropped 5; count of bases not matched to a gene: 9. The CDR3 spells CASSFLRGGEETQYF. DNA of the CDR3: TGTGCCAGCAGTTTTTTAAGAGGGGGCGAGGAGACCCAGTACTTC.

Turning to this clonotype: A read error may explain this, as a much larger clone is one base away. The rearrangement links TRBV2 to TRBJ2-1; 8 nucleotides match TRBD2. Germline V lookup: CDR1 SNHLY, CDR2 FYNNEI. The CDR3 totals 15 residues. V was pared by 6 bases and J by 4 bases, with 8 bases of the junction left unmatched. The CDR3 spells CASSPIGRGYNEQFF. Here the CDR3 DNA reads TGTGCCAGCAGCCCTATCGGGAGGGGGTACAATGAGCAGTTCTTC. Combining the CDR3 with reference TRBV2 and TRBJ2-1 gives the whole variable domain EPEVTQTPSHQVTQMGQEVILRCVPISNHLYFYWYRQILGQKVEFLVSFYNNEISEKSEIFDDQFSVERPDGSNFTLKIRSTKLEDSAMYFCASSPIGRGYNEQFFGPGTRLTVL.

The CDR3 DNA sequence: TGTGCCAGCAGTTCGGGACTTGGGAACACTGAAGCTTTCTTT. Amino acids: CASSSGLGNTEAFF. The chain links TRBV12-3 or TRBV12-4 to TRBJ1-1; D may be TRBD1 (5 bases). Trimming took off 4 bases at V and 1 base at J, with 10 bases between the two ends. The CDR3 length is 14 residues.

In its sample, this clonotype was seen a few times. CDR3: CASSKEGWAYGYTF. The CDR3 coding sequence is TGTGCCAGCAGCAAAGAGGGCTGGGCCTATGGCTACACCTTC. The gene calls are TRBV21-1 and TRBJ1-2. TRBV21-1 is classified as a pseudogene. This CDR3 has 14 amino acids.

There are many counts of this clonotype. The V call is TRBV28, the J call TRBJ2-3; TRBD2 is a possible D gene (5 bases). V shed 3 bases and J shed 0 bases, with 13 bases lying between them. CDR1 and CDR2 (germline): MDHEN, SYDVKM. The length of the CDR3 is 16 residues. CDR3 bases: TGTGCCAGCAGTTTCTTGCAGCGGTCTAGCACAGATACGCAGTATTTT. It is translated as CASSFLQRSSTDTQYF.

There are many counts of this clonotype. The gene calls are TRBV5-1 and TRBJ2-7, with TRBD2 matching 7 bases. After removal of 3 bases from V and 5 bases from J, the junction contained 8 bases not matched to a gene. The CDR3 covers 14 residues. The germline CDR1 and CDR2 sequences are SGHRS and YFSETQ. DNA for the CDR3: TGCGCCAGCAGCTACCTAGGGGAGGGCCACGAGCAGTACTTC. Protein sequence: CASSYLGEGHEQYF.

This clonotype was detected a few times. The rearrangement uses TRBV7-9 and TRBJ2-5; 9 positions match TRBD1. The J segment lost 5 bases and the V segment lost 8 bases, leaving 12 bases of the junction unmatched. Germline values: CDR1 SEHNR, CDR2 FQNEAQ (reference sequence). There are 15 residues in the CDR3. For the CDR3, the DNA is TGTGCCAGCGGCTCTTACAGGGGGCGCGGCGAGACCCAGTACTTC. Translated: CASGSYRGRGETQYF.

This clonotype was counted at least ten times. The chain employs TRBV3-1 and TRBJ2-3; 11 bases line up with TRBD2. This CDR3 is 18 amino acids long. Per the germline V gene, CDR1 is LGHDT and CDR2 is YNNKEL (reference sequence). The ends lost 4 bases at V and 3 bases at J; junction bases unmatched: 12. The CDR3 protein is CASSPTVTSGSITDTQYF. The CDR3 DNA sequence: TGTGCCAGCAGCCCAACGGTCACTAGCGGGAGTATTACAGATACGCAGTATTTT.

This clonotype was counted ten times or more. V usage is TRBV11-2 and J usage is TRBJ1-1; TRBD1 matches at 11 bases. The CDR3 is made up of 17 amino acids. Trimming cost V 6 bases and J 4 bases; bases outside gene matches: 13. CDR1 is SGHAT and CDR2 is FQNNGV in the germline V gene. CDR3 residues: CASRPGQGVLQGTEAFF. DNA of the CDR3: TGTGCCAGCAGACCGGGACAGGGGGTTTTACAAGGCACTGAAGCTTTCTTT. The entire variable domain, with the rest obtained from reference TRBV11-2 and TRBJ1-1, is as follows: EAGVAQSPRYKIIEKRQSVAFWCNPISGHATLYWYQQILGQGPKLLIQFQNNGVVDDSQLPKDRFSAERLKGVDSTLKIQPAKLEDSAVYLCASRPGQGVLQGTEAFFGQGTRLTVV.

At least ten counts were recorded for this clonotype. The V and J genes are TRBV27 and TRBJ2-7; no firm D call. Between the trimmed V and J ends, which lost 2 bases and 5 bases, there was a span of 16 bases. CDR3 size: 15 residues. Germline V gives CDR1 MNHEY, CDR2 SMNVEV (reference sequence). CDR3 in amino acids: CASSLQTAAWDEQYF. The CDR3 region has the DNA TGTGCCAGCAGTTTACAGACGGCGGCTTGGGACGAGCAGTACTTC.

As to this clonotype: A much larger clone lies a single base off, so this may be a read error. The rearrangement links TRBV7-9 to TRBJ2-6; TRBD1 is a possible D gene (5 bases). Germline V gene sequence: CDR1 SEHNR, CDR2 FQNEAQ (reference sequence). This CDR3 has 18 amino acids. The CDR3 reads CASSLIGAGYSGANVLSF. In DNA form, the CDR3 reads TGTGCCAGCAGCTTAATAGGGGCAGGCTACTCTGGGGCCAACGTCCTGTCTTTC. The full variable domain, its missing parts supplied by reference TRBV7-9 and TRBJ2-6, is DTGVSQNPRHKITKRGQNVTFRCDPISEHNRLYWYRQTLGQGPEFLTYFQNEAQLEKSRLLSDRFSAERPKGSFSTLEIQRTEQGDSAMYLCASSLIGAGYSGANVLSFGAGSRLTVL.

This clonotype was detected only a few times. The J gene is TRBJ2-1, the V gene TRBV28; the match to TRBD2 covers 8 bases. Germline CDR1 and CDR2: MDHEN and SYDVKM. J gave up 7 bases and V 8 bases, and 16 bases lay outside the gene matches. The CDR3 runs to 16 residues. CDR3 region: CASRFLAGQPLNEQFF. The CDR3 DNA reads TGTGCCAGCCGCTTCCTAGCGGGCCAACCCTTAAATGAGCAGTTCTTC.

This clonotype was seen ten or more times. V and J are TRBV13 and TRBJ2-2, with D perhaps TRBD2 (6 bases). The V end was cut by 5 bases, the J end by 0 bases, with 13 bases between. Germline loops: CDR1 PRHDT, CDR2 FYEKMQ (reference sequence). The CDR3 is 16 amino acids. CDR3 residues: CASSTASAPNTGELFF. The CDR3 nucleotides read TGTGCCAGCAGCACGGCTAGCGCCCCGAACACCGGGGAGCTGTTTTTT.

The sample holds many counts of this clonotype. The chain joins TRBV27 to TRBJ1-3, with D hard to call. This CDR3 has 14 residues. Germline values: CDR1 MNHEY, CDR2 SMNVEV (reference sequence). Trimming removed 7 bases from V and 1 base from J, with 11 bases in between. The CDR3 nucleotides are TGTGCCAGCAAACGAGGAGGTTCTGGAAACACCATATATTTT. It yields the protein CASKRGGSGNTIYF.

CDR3 residues: CASNDKKTQYF. DNA for the CDR3: TGTGCCAGCAATGACAAAAAGACCCAGTACTTC. The chain uses TRBV11-3 and TRBJ2-5; no firm D call. V shed 7 bases and J shed 6 bases, with 9 bases lying between them. Per the germline V gene, CDR1 is SGHNT and CDR2 is YENEEA. The CDR3 runs 11 residues.

This clonotype has ten or more counts. The rearrangement joins TRBV4-3 to TRBJ2-7; TRBD1 or TRBD2 may be the D gene (5 bases each). The V gene lost 0 bases and the J gene lost 3 bases, with 15 bases spanning the gap. The CDR3 sequence is 16 residues long. Germline CDR1 reads LGHNA; CDR2 reads YSLEER. CDR3 nucleotides: TGCGCCAGCAGCCAAGAGGCCCTGGGGGTAAGCTACGAGCAGTACTTC. Translated, it gives CASSQEALGVSYEQYF.

This clonotype was detected many times. The J gene is TRBJ2-1, the V gene TRBV7-2; 7 bases fit TRBD2. The germline V gene encodes CDR1 SGHTA and CDR2 FQGNSA. CDR3 length equals 17 residues. Losses at the gene ends were 1 base for V and 1 base for J; bases not matched to a gene: 7. DNA for the CDR3: TGTGCCAGCAGCTTAGTTTGGCTAGCGGTGTCCTACAATGAGCAGTTCTTC. Its translation: CASSLVWLAVSYNEQFF.